The 7 T cell receptor beta chains given below trace back to one sample, sequenced in a study of OX40 agonist ivuxolimab in advanced cancers. The method was immunoSEQ multiplex PCR; TCRdb's version includes in-frame clones alone and lacks a portion of them. The data contain 45,000 to 65,000 clones, 85% to 95% of them singletons. This material consisted of CD4+ or CD8+ T cells sorted from blood, taken in a trial of the OX40 agonist ivuxolimab. These TCRs come from an adult with an advanced solid tumor such as melanoma, head and neck, liver or kidney cancer.

This sequence joins TRBV14 and TRBJ2-1; 8 positions agree with TRBD1. The CDR3 spans 15 residues. Trimming cost V 4 bases and J 3 bases; bases outside gene matches: 5. Germline lookup yields CDR1 SGHDN and CDR2 FVKESK. The CDR3 protein is CASSRGQGYYNEQFF. The CDR3, as DNA: TGTGCCAGCAGCCGAGGACAGGGTTACTACAATGAGCAGTTCTTC. Filled out from reference TRBV14 and TRBJ2-1, the complete variable domain reads EAGVTQFPSHSVIEKGQTVTLRCDPISGHDNLYWYRRVMGKEIKFLLHFVKESKQDESGMPNNRFLAERTGGTYSTLKVQPAELEDSGVYFCASSRGQGYYNEQFFGPGTRLTVL.

In DNA form, the CDR3 reads TGTGCCAGCAGTTTGGGCGGGGCGGGTTACTACGAGCAGTACTTC. Encoded protein: CASSLGGAGYYEQYF. The chain couples TRBV28 to TRBJ2-5, with a weak D call TRBD2 (6 bases). TRBJ2-7 matches the DNA end more closely, so the J call is doubtful. CDR1 is MDHEN, CDR2 SYDVKM, per germline. The CDR3 totals 15 residues.

The genes are TRBV27 and TRBJ2-7; 12 nucleotides line up with TRBD1. Germline CDR1 and CDR2: MNHEY and SMNVEV (reference sequence). V gave up 2 bases and J gave up 0 bases; unmatched junction bases: 14. CDR3 size: 20 residues. CDR3 coding DNA: TGTGCCAGCAGTTTAAAGGGGGGGGACAGGGGGCGCGGAAGCTCCTACGAGCAGTACTTC. Translated, it gives CASSLKGGDRGRGSSYEQYF.

This sequence joins TRBV29-1 and TRBJ1-2; the D gene is possibly TRBD1 (6 bases). Trimming left V 6 bases short and J 4 bases short, with 15 bases between. CDR1 SQVTM and CDR2 ANQGSEA come from the germline V gene. CDR3 length: 13 residues. CDR3 loop: CSVLTGGGYGYTF. The CDR3 DNA reads as TGCAGCGTCCTAACGGGGGGCGGCTATGGCTACACCTTC.

The genes are TRBV7-3 and TRBJ2-3; possibly TRBD1 or TRBD2 for D (5 bases each). The V and J ends lost 0 bases and 1 base respectively, with 11 bases between them. Germline CDR1 is SGHTA and CDR2 is FQGTGA. The CDR3 totals 16 residues. CDR3 amino acids: CASSLTGVEGTDTQYF. The CDR3 bases are TGTGCCAGCAGCTTAACGGGGGTTGAGGGCACAGATACGCAGTATTTT.

V is TRBV7-9 and J is TRBJ2-7; 10 bases fit TRBD2. V shed 7 bases and J 0 bases; nucleotides not matched to a gene: 6. The length of the CDR3 is 15 residues. Germline V gene lookup returns CDR1 SEHNR and CDR2 FQNEAQ (reference sequence). CDR3: CASTEGLADSYEQYF. The CDR3 bases are TGTGCCAGCACCGAAGGACTAGCGGACTCCTACGAGCAGTACTTC.

The chain is built from TRBV11-3 and TRBJ2-7; tentatively, D is TRBD2 (6 bases). The CDR3 is made up of 12 amino acids. V was shortened by 3 bases and J by 5 bases, with 8 bases between the two germline ends. Germline V gene lookup returns CDR1 SGHNT and CDR2 YENEEA. As DNA, the CDR3 is TGTGCCAGCAGCTTGCCGGGAGACGAGCAGTACTTC. As protein: CASSLPGDEQYF.